This TCR beta chain came from a study of blood T cells in healthy people across ages. Notes on this clonotype: What it binds is not known.

The use of a sample-barcoded 5' primer and a J-beta primer mix characterized a second PCR of about 7 to 12 cycles. Each CDR3 protein gets one entry after TCRdb re-called the 5' RACE reads with MiXCR. This sample has over 500,000 distinct CDR3 sequences, with about a quarter found just once. Overall study results and limits: Age advanced and TCR beta diversity per million T cells fell, roughly linearly.

CDR1 is SGHAT, CDR2 FQNNGV, per germline. V was shortened by 3 bases and J by 4 bases, with 15 bases between the two germline ends. CDR3 size: 15 residues. Separately, the same data were catalogued under a study of T cells of mothers and their children. Per that paper: Samples were provided by three healthy Caucasian mothers and their six children. Related mother-child pairs showed slightly, non-significantly higher overlap than unrelated pairs.

The chain combines TRBV11-2 with TRBJ1-1; D gene unclear. This receptor was identified in a boy between 2 and 10 years old in good health. Input material: blood. In nucleotides, the CDR3 is TGTGCCAGCAGCTTGGGGATTTGGCTTGGCACTGAAGCTTTCTTT. It specifies CASSLGIWLGTEAFF.